A selection of T cell receptor beta chains follows, all from one sample in a study of blood T cells in healthy people across ages. In TCRdb, the 5' RACE reads were re-called with MiXCR into one record per CDR3 protein. The sample includes approximately 800,000 distinct CDR3 sequences, 25% to 30% of them seen just once. The same sample was also studied in work on T cells of mothers and their children.

The sample taken for sequencing was blood. Receptors originate from a boy aged 10-17 years in good health. The conserved cysteine and the conserved F or W are not part of the CDR3 here.

v_call: TRBV15; j_call: TRBJ2-5; cdr3_aa: ATSRERAGETQY
v_call: TRBV18; j_call: TRBJ2-3; cdr3_aa: ASSPPSIDTQY
v_call: TRBV12-3/TRBV12-4; j_call: TRBJ2-2; cdr3_aa: ASSDSTNTGELF
v_call: TRBV15; j_call: TRBJ2-4; cdr3_aa: ATSTGTSGGRGNTQY
v_call: TRBV27; j_call: TRBJ2-7; cdr3_aa: ASSLFMDSSYEQY
v_call: TRBV3-1; j_call: TRBJ2-3; cdr3_aa: ASSRDREADTQY
v_call: TRBV11-2; j_call: TRBJ2-7; cdr3_aa: ASSKPRGFSYEQY
v_call: TRBV28; j_call: TRBJ2-1; cdr3_aa: ASSRGGAGYNEQF
v_call: TRBV2; j_call: TRBJ1-1; cdr3_aa: ASIGGTLNTEAF
v_call: TRBV28; j_call: TRBJ1-2; cdr3_aa: ASSLVTDYGYT
v_call: TRBV6-4; j_call: TRBJ1-2; cdr3_aa: ASSERGD
v_call: TRBV9; j_call: TRBJ2-5; cdr3_aa: AGSVEGGALQETQY
v_call: TRBV9; j_call: TRBJ2-3; cdr3_aa: ASSPDSLGTDTQY
v_call: TRBV20-1; j_call: TRBJ2-5; cdr3_aa: SARDQGGEGTQY
v_call: TRBV5-5; j_call: TRBJ1-4; cdr3_aa: ASSFWGGVEKLF
v_call: TRBV12-3/TRBV12-4; j_call: TRBJ1-1; cdr3_aa: ASSRWGAEAF
v_call: TRBV20-1; j_call: TRBJ1-3; cdr3_aa: SASQGPGNTIY
v_call: TRBV5-1; j_call: TRBJ1-2; cdr3_aa: ASRFGTDEIFNYGYT
v_call: TRBV7-2; j_call: TRBJ1-1; cdr3_aa: ASSLDWTGVAF
v_call: TRBV28; j_call: TRBJ1-1; cdr3_aa: ASSRMDWGNTEAF
v_call: TRBV20-1; j_call: TRBJ1-4; cdr3_aa: SARDPGYLLSTNEKLF
v_call: TRBV5-1; j_call: TRBJ2-1; cdr3_aa: ASSLGSRGAANEQF
v_call: TRBV20-1; j_call: TRBJ2-1; cdr3_aa: SARVSGGPHNEQF
v_call: TRBV5-1; j_call: TRBJ2-5; cdr3_aa: ASSLGSGLKETQY
v_call: TRBV4-1; j_call: TRBJ2-3; cdr3_aa: ASSQGRGVLSWDTQY
v_call: TRBV5-1; j_call: TRBJ1-1; cdr3_aa: ASSLTGGQGSYGTEAF
v_call: TRBV28; j_call: TRBJ1-4; cdr3_aa: ASRGTSEKLF
v_call: TRBV7-9; j_call: -; cdr3_aa: ASSFTSGTAFNEQF
v_call: TRBV5-5; j_call: TRBJ2-2; cdr3_aa: ASSDLPGDTGELF
v_call: TRBV7-3; j_call: TRBJ1-2; cdr3_aa: ASSLYPGQNYGYT
v_call: TRBV25-1; j_call: TRBJ1-2; cdr3_aa: ASSVQGAWGYT
v_call: TRBV2; j_call: TRBJ1-5; cdr3_aa: ASSVYGPIDQPQH
v_call: TRBV3-1; j_call: TRBJ1-1; cdr3_aa: ASSPRAGQNTEAF
v_call: TRBV3-1; j_call: TRBJ2-3; cdr3_aa: ASSVSGGAGDTQY
v_call: TRBV29-1; j_call: TRBJ2-5; cdr3_aa: SVDAEGQETQY
v_call: TRBV6-6; j_call: TRBJ1-2; cdr3_aa: ASTGRGYGYT
v_call: TRBV20-1; j_call: TRBJ2-4; cdr3_aa: SARDGTTNIQY
v_call: TRBV7-9; j_call: TRBJ1-2; cdr3_aa: ASSSSDSYYGYT
v_call: TRBV12-3/TRBV12-4; j_call: TRBJ2-6; cdr3_aa: ASSYTGVGANVLT
v_call: TRBV7-9; j_call: TRBJ1-4; cdr3_aa: ASSPESTSTNEKLF
v_call: TRBV7-9; j_call: -; cdr3_aa: ASSLGQLEQF
v_call: TRBV20-1; j_call: -; cdr3_aa: SARQGADYEQY
v_call: TRBV4-1; j_call: TRBJ2-3; cdr3_aa: ASSHPDFHGTDTQY
v_call: TRBV7-7; j_call: TRBJ2-1; cdr3_aa: ASSLTGGRYSYNEQF
v_call: TRBV5-1; j_call: TRBJ2-5; cdr3_aa: ASSSGTGDETQY
v_call: TRBV2; j_call: TRBJ1-4; cdr3_aa: ASSEEGGRGEKLF
v_call: TRBV18; j_call: -; cdr3_aa: ASSRGDPNEQF
v_call: TRBV20-1; j_call: TRBJ2-7; cdr3_aa: STQRDRTTSSTSGAEQY
v_call: TRBV7-2; j_call: TRBJ2-1; cdr3_aa: ASMLGRLGVYNEQF
v_call: TRBV5-1; j_call: TRBJ1-2; cdr3_aa: ASGKEAGGYT
v_call: TRBV6-1; j_call: TRBJ2-4; cdr3_aa: ASSAWTGANIQY
v_call: TRBV12-3/TRBV12-4; j_call: TRBJ1-1; cdr3_aa: ASSIAPPLNTEAF
v_call: TRBV6-1; j_call: TRBJ2-4; cdr3_aa: ASSEQPWDIGGVNIQY
v_call: TRBV28; j_call: TRBJ2-1; cdr3_aa: ASSFLRNYNEQF
v_call: TRBV7-2; j_call: TRBJ1-2; cdr3_aa: ASSPDSTSNYGYT
v_call: TRBV9; j_call: TRBJ2-7; cdr3_aa: ASSVGTGNEQY
v_call: TRBV20-1; j_call: TRBJ1-1; cdr3_aa: SASPRGRTEAF
v_call: TRBV30; j_call: TRBJ1-2; cdr3_aa: AWILLGTGNGYT